The rows below give T cell receptor beta chains drawn from one sample of a study of identical twins. TCRdb re-analysed the 5' RACE reads in MiXCR, keeping a single row per CDR3 protein. The table has around 1.7 million distinct CDR3 sequences, about 30% seen once; the top ten hold about 0.27%. Sequenced: cord blood. The receptors shown here come from a newborn girl in good health. Each CDR3 is given with its conserved first and last residue. D genes are given only for firm matches. Only some rows state a clone size, as once, few, many or a class for expanded clones.

TRBJ2-1	TRBV10-3	.	TRBD2	CAISELGLAGVYEQFF	TGTGCCATCAGTGAGTTGGGACTAGCGGGAGTCTATGAGCAGTTCTTC
TRBJ2-5	TRBV24-1	.	.	CATSGGSGGLNEQYF	TGTGCCACCAGTGGGGGAAGCGGTGGACTCAATGAGCAGTACTTC
TRBJ1-5	TRBV10-3	.	.	CAISADNRSNQPQHF	TGTGCCATCAGTGCGGACAACCGAAGCAATCAGCCCCAGCATTTT
TRBJ1-2	TRBV20-1	few	TRBD1	CSARDGTYRGRSYGYTF	TGCAGTGCTAGAGACGGAACCTACAGGGGGCGCTCCTATGGCTACACCTTC
TRBJ1-5	TRBV21-1	.	.	CASGTPRTGWDPEGINQPQHF	TGTGCCAGCGGCACCCCTCGGACAGGTTGGGACCCGGAAGGTATCAATCAGCCCCAGCATTTT
TRBJ2-1	TRBV12-3/TRBV12-4	many	.	CASRIYNEQFF	TGTGCCAGCAGGATCTACAATGAGCAGTTCTTC
TRBJ2-7	TRBV28	many	TRBD2	CASSLFTSGSYEQYF	TGTGCCAGCAGTTTATTTACTAGCGGGAGCTACGAGCAGTACTTC
TRBJ1-5	TRBV28	.	TRBD1	CASSSGQASRPQHF	TGTGCCAGCAGTTCGGGACAGGCCTCTCGGCCCCAGCATTTT
TRBJ2-1	TRBV3-1	.	.	CASSQDPGRDNEQFF	TGTGCCAGCAGCCAAGATCCGGGCAGGGACAATGAGCAGTTCTTC
TRBJ2-2	TRBV5-5	.	.	CASSLVPEGTGELFF	TGTGCCAGCAGCTTGGTGCCCGAAGGCACCGGGGAGCTGTTTTTT
TRBJ1-4	TRBV10-3	few	.	CAISVGTANEKLFF	TGTGCCATCAGTGTCGGGACTGCAAATGAAAAACTGTTTTTT
TRBJ1-2	TRBV2	.	TRBD1	CASSDGQGGDGYTF	TGTGCCAGCAGTGACGGACAGGGGGGGGATGGCTACACCTTC
TRBJ2-3	TRBV6-1	.	.	CASRNRQGRASGSTDTQYF	TGTGCCAGCAGGAACCGACAGGGACGGGCTAGCGGGAGCACAGATACGCAGTATTTT
TRBJ1-3	TRBV4-2	.	.	CASSQDGRSGNTIYF	TGTGCCAGCAGCCAAGATGGCAGATCTGGAAACACCATATATTTT
TRBJ2-3	TRBV3-1	.	TRBD1	CASSHWTGEGTDTQYF	TGTGCCAGCAGCCATTGGACAGGGGAAGGCACAGATACGCAGTATTTT
TRBJ2-7	TRBV2	.	TRBD1	CAGKGTGWSYEQYF	TGTGCCGGCAAAGGGACAGGGTGGTCCTACGAGCAGTACTTC
TRBJ2-1	TRBV27	.	.	CASSLTNLNEQFF	TGTGCCAGCAGTTTGACCAATCTCAATGAGCAGTTCTTC
TRBJ1-1	TRBV7-8	.	.	CASSSRWGGLTEAFF	TGTGCCAGCAGCTCCCGCTGGGGAGGGTTGACTGAAGCTTTCTTT
TRBJ1-5	TRBV6-2/TRBV6-3	few	TRBD1	CASSYRRQGPNSGNQPQHF	TGTGCCAGCAGTTACCGGCGACAGGGACCTAATAGTGGCAATCAGCCCCAGCATTTT
TRBJ1-4	TRBV20-1	few	TRBD1	CSARTGVGEKLFF	TGCAGTGCCAGGACAGGGGTCGGTGAAAAACTGTTTTTT
TRBJ1-1	TRBV11-2	.	.	CASSLGGRPGAFF	TGTGCCAGCAGCTTAGGGGGTCGACCAGGGGCTTTCTTT
TRBJ2-2	TRBV5-8	.	.	CASSRLLASNTGELFF	TGTGCCAGCAGCCGTCTTCTAGCGTCGAACACCGGGGAGCTGTTTTTT
TRBJ2-2	TRBV28	.	.	CATKTPNTGELFF	TGTGCCACCAAGACTCCAAACACCGGGGAGCTGTTTTTT
TRBJ1-4	TRBV11-2	.	TRBD1	CASSFLGQGGEKLFF	TGTGCCAGCAGCTTCTTGGGACAGGGAGGAGAAAAACTGTTTTTT
TRBJ1-4	TRBV14	many	.	CASSLRQGPNEKLFF	TGTGCCAGCAGCCTTCGCCAGGGCCCTAATGAAAAACTGTTTTTT
TRBJ2-5	TRBV7-9	.	.	CASSLKPRDRTPYNEQYF	TGTGCCAGCAGCTTAAAGCCGCGTGACAGGACTCCTTACAATGAGCAGTACTTC
TRBJ1-2	TRBV29-1	.	.	CSVERLAGRWSYTF	TGCAGCGTTGAACGATTGGCAGGGCGCTGGAGCTACACCTTC
TRBJ1-2	TRBV29-1	.	.	CSVVDKNYGYTF	TGCAGCGTTGTCGACAAAAACTATGGCTACACCTTC
TRBJ2-1	TRBV20-1	.	TRBD2	CSANPSTSGYNEQFF	TGCAGTGCTAACCCTTCGACTAGCGGTTACAATGAGCAGTTCTTC